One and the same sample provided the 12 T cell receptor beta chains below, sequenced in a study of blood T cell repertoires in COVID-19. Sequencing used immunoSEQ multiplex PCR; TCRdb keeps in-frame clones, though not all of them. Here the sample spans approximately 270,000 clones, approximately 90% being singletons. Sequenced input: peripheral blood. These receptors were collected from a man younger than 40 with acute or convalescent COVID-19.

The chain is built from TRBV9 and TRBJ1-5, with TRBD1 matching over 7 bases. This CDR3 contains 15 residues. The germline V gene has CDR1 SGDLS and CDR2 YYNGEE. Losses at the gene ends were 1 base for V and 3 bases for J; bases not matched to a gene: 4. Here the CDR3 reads CASSVSGQLNQPQHF. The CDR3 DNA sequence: TGTGCCAGCAGCGTATCGGGACAGCTCAATCAGCCCCAGCATTTT. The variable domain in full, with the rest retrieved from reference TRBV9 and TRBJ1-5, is DSGVTQTPKHLITATGQRVTLRCSPRSGDLSVYWYQQSLDQGLQFLIQYYNGEERAKGNILERFSAQQFPDLHSELNLSSLELGDSALYFCASSVSGQLNQPQHFGDGTRLSIL.

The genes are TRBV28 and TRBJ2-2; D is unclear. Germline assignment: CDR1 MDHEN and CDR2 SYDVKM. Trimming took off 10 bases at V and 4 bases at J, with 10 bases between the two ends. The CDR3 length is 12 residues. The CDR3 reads CAIKRSTGELFF. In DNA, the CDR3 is TGTGCCATCAAGAGATCCACCGGGGAGCTGTTTTTT.

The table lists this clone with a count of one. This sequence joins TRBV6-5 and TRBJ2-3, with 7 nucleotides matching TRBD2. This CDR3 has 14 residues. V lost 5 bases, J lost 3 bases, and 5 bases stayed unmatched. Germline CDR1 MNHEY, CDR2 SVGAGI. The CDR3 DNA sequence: TGTGCCAGCAGTCGCGCGGGGGAAACAGATACGCAGTATTTT. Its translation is CASSRAGETDTQYF.

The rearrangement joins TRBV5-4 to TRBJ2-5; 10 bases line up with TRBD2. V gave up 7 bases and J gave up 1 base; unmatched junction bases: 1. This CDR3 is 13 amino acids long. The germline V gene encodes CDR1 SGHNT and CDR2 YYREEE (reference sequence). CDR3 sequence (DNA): TGTGCCAGCGCTAGCGGGAGCCAAGAGACCCAGTACTTC. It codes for CASASGSQETQYF.

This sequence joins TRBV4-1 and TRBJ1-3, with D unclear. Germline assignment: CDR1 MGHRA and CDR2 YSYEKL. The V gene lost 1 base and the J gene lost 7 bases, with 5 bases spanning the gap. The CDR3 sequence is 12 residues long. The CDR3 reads CASSQVLNTIYF. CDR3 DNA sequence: TGCGCCAGCAGCCAAGTACTGAACACCATATATTTT.

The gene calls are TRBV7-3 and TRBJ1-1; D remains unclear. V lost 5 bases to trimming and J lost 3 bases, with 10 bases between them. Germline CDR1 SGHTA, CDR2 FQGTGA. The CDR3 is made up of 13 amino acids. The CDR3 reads CASSRSLDTEAFF. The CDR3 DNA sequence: TGTGCCAGCAGCCGGTCGTTGGACACTGAAGCTTTCTTT.

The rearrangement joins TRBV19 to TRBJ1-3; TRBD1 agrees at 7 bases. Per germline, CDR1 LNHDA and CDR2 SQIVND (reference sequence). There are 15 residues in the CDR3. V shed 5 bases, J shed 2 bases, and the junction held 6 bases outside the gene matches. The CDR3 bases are TGTGCCAGTAGTTTAGGGACAGCACCTGGAAACACCATATATTTT. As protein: CASSLGTAPGNTIYF.

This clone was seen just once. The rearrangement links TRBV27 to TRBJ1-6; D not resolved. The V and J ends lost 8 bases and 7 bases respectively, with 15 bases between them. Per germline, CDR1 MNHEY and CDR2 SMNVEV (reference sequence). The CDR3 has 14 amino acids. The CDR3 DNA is TGTGCCAGCGGTAACAGCAAAAAGAATTCACCCCTCCACTTT. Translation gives CASGNSKKNSPLHF.

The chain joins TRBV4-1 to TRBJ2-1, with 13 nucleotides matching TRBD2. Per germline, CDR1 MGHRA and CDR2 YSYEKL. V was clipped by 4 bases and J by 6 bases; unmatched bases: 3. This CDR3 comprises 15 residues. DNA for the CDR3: TGCGCCAGCAGCCCCGGACTAGCGGGGGCCAATGAGCAGTTCTTC. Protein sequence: CASSPGLAGANEQFF.

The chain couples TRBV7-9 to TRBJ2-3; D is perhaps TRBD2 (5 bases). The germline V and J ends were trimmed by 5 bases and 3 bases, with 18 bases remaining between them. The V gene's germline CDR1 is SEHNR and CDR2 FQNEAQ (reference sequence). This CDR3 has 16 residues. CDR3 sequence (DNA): TGTGCCAGCAGCCGAGACACAGCGGCTGTAACAGATACGCAGTATTTT. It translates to CASSRDTAAVTDTQYF. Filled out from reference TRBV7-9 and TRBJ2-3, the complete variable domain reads DTGVSQNPRHKITKRGQNVTFRCDPISEHNRLYWYRQTLGQGPEFLTYFQNEAQLEKSRLLSDRFSAERPKGSFSTLEIQRTEQGDSAMYLCASSRDTAAVTDTQYFGPGTRLTVL.

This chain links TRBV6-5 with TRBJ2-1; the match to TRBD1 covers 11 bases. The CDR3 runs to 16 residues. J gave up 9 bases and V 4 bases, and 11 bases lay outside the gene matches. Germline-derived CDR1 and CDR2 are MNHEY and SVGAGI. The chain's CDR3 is CASSSRAGTGGIEQFF. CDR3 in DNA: TGTGCCAGCAGTTCCCGAGCCGGGACAGGGGGTATTGAGCAGTTCTTC.

The CDR3 region has the DNA TGTGCCTGGAGTGTTGCTAGCGGGGGCACCGGGGAGCTGTTTTTT. Translation: CAWSVASGGTGELFF. The V call is TRBV30, the J call TRBJ2-2; TRBD2 matches 10 bases. The CDR3 is made up of 15 amino acids. V shed 0 bases, J shed 4 bases, and the junction held 2 bases outside the gene matches. Germline V gives CDR1 GTSNPN, CDR2 SVGIG (reference sequence).